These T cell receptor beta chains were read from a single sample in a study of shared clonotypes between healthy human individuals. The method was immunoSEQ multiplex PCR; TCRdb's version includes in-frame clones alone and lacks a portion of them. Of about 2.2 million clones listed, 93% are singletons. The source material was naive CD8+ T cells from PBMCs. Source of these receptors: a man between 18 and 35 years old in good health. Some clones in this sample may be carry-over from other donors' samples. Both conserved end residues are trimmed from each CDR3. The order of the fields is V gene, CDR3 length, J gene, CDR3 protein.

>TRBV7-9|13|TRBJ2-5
ASSFPEGAQETQY
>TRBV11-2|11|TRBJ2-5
ASSLVSQETQY
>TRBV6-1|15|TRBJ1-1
ASSEEGLWVMNTEAF
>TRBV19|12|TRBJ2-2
ASRTSGSPGELF
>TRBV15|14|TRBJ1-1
ATSPRQGEKNTEAF
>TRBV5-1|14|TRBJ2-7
ASSAPTSGNLNEQY
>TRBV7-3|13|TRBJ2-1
ASSPEAGRTNEQF
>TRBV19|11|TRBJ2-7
ASSLKPLYEQY
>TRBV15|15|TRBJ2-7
ATSRDLGTSGAYEQY
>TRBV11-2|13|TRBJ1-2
ASSPLTGGNYGYT
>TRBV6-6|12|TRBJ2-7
ASRKHALAYEQY
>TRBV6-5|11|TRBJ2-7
ASSYSLVSEQY
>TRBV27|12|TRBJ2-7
ASSLGTSYYEQY